This T cell receptor beta chain is from a study of T cell responses to AZD1222 COVID-19 vaccine. Overall study findings and caveats: Along spike, vaccine-associated CD4 TCRs were found throughout, with dominance at 160-218 and 743-854. Only 5 or 6 AZD1222 recipients were seropositive at baseline. White British people made up most donors, females outnumbered males, and clonal diversity was possibly underestimated.

Note on this clone: What it binds is unknown.

The CDR3 totals 12 residues. V was cut by 3 bases and J by 8 bases, with 10 bases left in between. CDR1 MNHEY and CDR2 SMNVEV come from the germline V gene (reference sequence). Sequenced by immunoSEQ multiplex PCR; TCRdb stores in-frame clones only, minus some. The repertoire holds 150,000 to 200,000 clones, with about 91% as singletons. The origin of this receptor is an adult in good health. The chain recombines TRBV27 with TRBJ1-1, with D tentatively TRBD1 (6 bases). The material was peripheral blood, obtained on day 0 of MenACWY control vaccination. CDR3 in amino acids: CASSFQGKEAFF. The CDR3 bases are TGTGCCAGCAGTTTTCAGGGGAAAGAAGCTTTCTTT.